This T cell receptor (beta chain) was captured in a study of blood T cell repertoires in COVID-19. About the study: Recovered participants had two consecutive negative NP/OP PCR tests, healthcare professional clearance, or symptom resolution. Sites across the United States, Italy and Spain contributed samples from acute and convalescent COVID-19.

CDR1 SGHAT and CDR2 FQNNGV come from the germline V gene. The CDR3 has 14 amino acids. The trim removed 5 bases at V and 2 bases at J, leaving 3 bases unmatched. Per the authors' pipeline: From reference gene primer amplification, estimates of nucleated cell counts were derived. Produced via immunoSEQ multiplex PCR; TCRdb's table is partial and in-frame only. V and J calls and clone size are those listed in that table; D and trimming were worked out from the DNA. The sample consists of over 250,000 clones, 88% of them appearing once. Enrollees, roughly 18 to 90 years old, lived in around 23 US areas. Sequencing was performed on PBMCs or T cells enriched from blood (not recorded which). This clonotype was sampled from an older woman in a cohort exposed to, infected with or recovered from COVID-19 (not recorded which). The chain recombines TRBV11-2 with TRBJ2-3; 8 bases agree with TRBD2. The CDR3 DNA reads TGTGCCAGCAGCATACTAGCGGTCACAGATACGCAGTATTTT. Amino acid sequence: CASSILAVTDTQYF.